This T cell receptor (beta chain) derives from a study of cytomegalovirus exposure and HLA in healthy donors. Overall study results and limits: In a later analysis, at a false discovery rate of 0.05, 15,000 to 20,000 TCR beta sequences were associated with HLA alleles. For TCR beta chains, V- and J-gene trimming was later linked to a missense DCLRE1C variant.

Trimming took off 2 bases at V and 1 base at J, with 5 bases between the two ends. CDR1 is SSHAT, CDR2 FNYEAQ, per germline (reference sequence). The CDR3 sequence is 13 residues long. This clone was observed a few times. Its specificity is not known. Different DNA sequences within this sample yield the same CDR3. 13 Jbeta primers and 60 Vbeta primers were used for the PCR. The table came from immunoSEQ multiplex PCR; TCRdb's copy has only in-frame clones and leaves some out. The sample lists under 250,000 clones; roughly 85% were seen once. When sampled, the donors appeared nominally healthy, though they likely had unrecorded immune exposures.

The sequencing sample was made of PBMCs. The rearrangement joins TRBV7-7 to TRBJ1-1; D is ambiguous. The receptor's source is a woman in her 30s in good health and CMV-seropositive. CDR3 sequence reads: CASSLQENTEAFF. The CDR3 bases are TGTGCCAGCAGCTTACAGGAGAACACTGAAGCTTTCTTT.